The 8 T cell receptor beta chains below were found in one sample sequenced in a study of T cells in Graves' hyperthyroidism and ophthalmopathy. Amplification of TCR beta CDR3 regions was performed using RNA transcripts as template. HTBI primers were the set used in a first-round RT-PCR of the TCR CDR3. MiXCR, run by TCRdb on the multiplex PCR reads, gives a single entry per CDR3 protein. Counted here are roughly 510,000 distinct CDR3 sequences, about 20% occurring once; the ten biggest clones make up 26%. The sequencing sample was made of blood. These receptors were taken from a man younger than 35 with Graves' hyperthyroidism.

This clonotype was counted at least ten times. The chain links TRBV19 to TRBJ1-1, with 8 bases fitting TRBD1. Germline V lookup: CDR1 LNHDA, CDR2 SQIVND (reference sequence). CDR3 length equals 14 residues. V dropped 5 bases and J dropped 6; count of bases not matched to a gene: 8. CDR3 residues: CASSPTGDVAEAFF. DNA for the CDR3: TGTGCCAGTAGTCCGACAGGGGATGTGGCTGAAGCTTTCTTT.

Worth noting for this clonotype: The junction and the germline gene differ at one end; a read error may be behind it. The chain joins TRBV2 to TRBJ2-4, with D hard to call. In germline, CDR1 is SNHLY, CDR2 FYNNEI. This CDR3 is built from 16 residues. The CDR3 nucleotides read TGTGCCAGCACCCCACGGGTAGGGTCTTTTCGGAACATTAAGTACTTC. It yields the protein CASTPRVGSFRNIKYF.

As concerns this clonotype: A much larger clone sits a single nucleotide away, making a read error possible. The genes are TRBV15 and TRBJ2-2; D remains unclear. CDR1 LNHNV and CDR2 YYDKDF come from the germline V gene (reference sequence). The CDR3 has 15 residues. CDR3 amino acids: CATSDRAQNIGELFF. The CDR3 DNA is TGTGCCACCAGCGACCGGGCCCAAAACATCGGGGAGCTGTTTTTT.

The chain has TRBV4-1 and TRBJ2-4; 8 bases agree with TRBD1. The CDR3 is 16 amino acids. CDR1 is MGHRA, CDR2 YSYEKL, per germline. V shed 3 bases, J shed 4 bases, and the junction held 8 bases outside the gene matches. The CDR3 DNA follows: TGCGCCAGCAGCCAGCCCTCGACAGGGGTGAAAAACATTCAGTACTTC. Translating gives CASSQPSTGVKNIQYF.

The J gene is TRBJ1-2, the V gene TRBV7-2; weak D call: TRBD1 (5 bases). CDR1 and CDR2 (germline): SGHTA, FQGNSA. The CDR3 runs 14 residues. V shed 4 bases and J shed 5 bases, with 14 bases lying between them. The CDR3 spells CASSYVGALYGYTF. The CDR3 DNA reads as TGTGCCAGCAGCTACGTAGGGGCCCTTTATGGCTACACCTTC.

V gene TRBV7-9 combines with J gene TRBJ1-5; weak D call: TRBD1 (6 bases). The CDR3 loop spans 14 amino acids. Between the trimmed V and J ends, which lost 4 bases and 7 bases, there was a span of 14 bases. Per germline, CDR1 SEHNR and CDR2 FQNEAQ (reference sequence). The CDR3 sequence: CASSSAGAGQPQHF. The CDR3, as DNA: TGTGCCAGCAGCTCCGCAGGGGCCGGGCAGCCCCAGCATTTT.

The table lists this clonotype with many counts. This chain uses TRBV28 with TRBJ2-2; 15 bases match TRBD2. The V gene's germline CDR1 is MDHEN and CDR2 SYDVKM. This CDR3 is built from 18 residues. Unmatched junction bases numbered 6, after V lost 5 bases and J lost 2 bases. CDR3 sequence: CASSPGTSGGPNTGELFF. CDR3 DNA: TGTGCCAGCAGTCCCGGGACTAGCGGGGGGCCTAACACCGGGGAGCTGTTTTTT.

This chain uses TRBV12-3 or TRBV12-4 with TRBJ1-1; 10 nucleotides match TRBD1. The V and J ends lost 5 bases and 4 bases, in that order; junction bases with no gene match: 7. The CDR3 is 15 residues long. The CDR3 DNA follows: TGTGCCAGCAGTCGGGACAGGGGATCAGGCACTGAAGCTTTCTTT. This gives the protein CASSRDRGSGTEAFF.